The following is a T cell receptor beta chain sequence with its context. What it recognizes is unknown. This record comes from a study of T cell repertoires in cytomegalovirus infection. About the study: The public TCR beta signatures pointed to both CMV infection and matching HLA type.

V lost 0 bases, J lost 6 bases, and 12 bases lay in between. Germline loops: CDR1 LNHDA, CDR2 SQIVND (reference sequence). The CDR3 is 15 amino acids. TCRdb re-called the reads through MiXCR, storing one row per CDR3 protein. The sample comprises roughly 920,000 distinct CDR3 sequences, around 29% of which are singletons, and 11% to 15% rests with the top ten. The sequence came from a human donor in good health (CMV status not recorded). Some clones in this sample may be carry-over from other donors' samples. The sequenced sample was cultured CD8+ T cells from PBMCs, obtained from culture after CMV antigen stimulation. J is TRBJ2-1 and V is TRBV19; D might be TRBD2 (6 bases). This CDR3 is CASSIDGGVGNEQFF. The CDR3 bases are TGTGCCAGTAGTATAGATGGCGGGGTAGGCAATGAGCAGTTCTTC.